The entry below describes one T cell receptor (beta chain). The data were taken from a study of blood T cell repertoires in COVID-19. Sequenced by immunoSEQ multiplex PCR; TCRdb stores in-frame clones only, minus some. This sample has roughly 100,000 clones, with roughly 80% found just once. The CDR3 loop spans 17 amino acids. The germline V and J ends were trimmed by 5 bases and 3 bases, with 20 bases remaining between them. Germline values: CDR1 MDHEN, CDR2 SYDVKM. The chain couples TRBV28 to TRBJ2-1, with a tentative D call TRBD1 (6 bases). Material: peripheral blood. The TCR was taken from a woman older than 75 with acute or convalescent COVID-19. The CDR3 spells CASSAEAKGHNYNEQFF. The CDR3 bases are TGTGCCAGCAGTGCCGAAGCGAAGGGACATAACTACAATGAGCAGTTCTTC.